This T cell receptor (beta chain) was observed in a study of blood T cell repertoires in COVID-19. Study as a whole: COVID-19 samples from acute and convalescent phases originated in the United States, Italy and Spain. T cells, B-cell-depleted T cells, or PBMCs provided the cDNA or gDNA that served as material.

This CDR3 contains 17 residues. CDR1 is MGHRA, CDR2 YSYEKL, per germline. V shed 0 bases, J shed 0 bases, and the junction held 2 bases outside the gene matches. Clones were read by immunoSEQ multiplex PCR, and TCRdb kept only the in-frame ones, dropping some. This sample yields 220,000 or so clones, of which 82% are seen a single time; roughly 3.5% belongs to the top ten. Adults between about 18 and 95 years of age took part from 20 to 25 US areas. Recovery among Cohort 3 donors was established by two negative PCRs, clearance, or symptom resolution. The sequencing sample was made of PBMCs or T cells enriched from blood (not recorded which). The clonotype was recovered from a woman aged 55 to 70 who had recovered from COVID-19. The rearrangement links TRBV4-1 to TRBJ2-3; 11 positions match TRBD2. The CDR3 bases are TGCGCCAGCAGCCAAGACAGGACTAGCGGGAGCACAGATACGCAGTATTTT. Translation: CASSQDRTSGSTDTQYF.